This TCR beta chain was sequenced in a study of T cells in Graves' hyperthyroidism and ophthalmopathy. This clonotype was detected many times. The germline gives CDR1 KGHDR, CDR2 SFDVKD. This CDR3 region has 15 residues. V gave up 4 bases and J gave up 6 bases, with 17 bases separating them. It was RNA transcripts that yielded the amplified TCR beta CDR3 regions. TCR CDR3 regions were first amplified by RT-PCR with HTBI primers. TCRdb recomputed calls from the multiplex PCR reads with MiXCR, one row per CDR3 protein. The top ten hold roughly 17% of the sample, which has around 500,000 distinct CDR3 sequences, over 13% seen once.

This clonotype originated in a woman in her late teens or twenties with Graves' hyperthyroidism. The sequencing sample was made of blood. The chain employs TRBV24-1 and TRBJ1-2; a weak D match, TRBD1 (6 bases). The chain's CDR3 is CATSDATGYVDGYTF. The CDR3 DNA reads TGTGCCACCAGTGACGCTACAGGGTACGTCGATGGCTACACCTTC.